This T cell receptor beta chain comes out of a study of blood T cell repertoires in COVID-19. Germline CDR1 and CDR2: SGHKS and YYEKEE (reference sequence). This CDR3 contains 16 residues. J lost 3 bases, V lost 4 bases, and 11 bases had no gene match. This clone showed up just once. The data were produced by immunoSEQ multiplex PCR, yet TCRdb's version contains in-frame clones alone and is incomplete. The data contain a few hundred thousand clones, around 84% of them singletons. The receptor was isolated from a human donor with acute or convalescent COVID-19. The donor label of this sample is uncertain. This chain uses TRBV5-5 with TRBJ2-5; 8 bases align to TRBD2. The sequenced material came from peripheral blood. CDR3 protein: CASSLRLWRGEETQYF. The CDR3 DNA follows: TGTGCCAGCAGCCTGCGACTTTGGCGGGGGGAAGAGACCCAGTACTTC.